This TCR beta chain appears in the sequencing data of a study of CD8 T cells in Susac syndrome. Study-level background: Patients with Susac syndrome, at blood draw, were therapy-naive, on corticosteroids, or on intravenous immunoglobulin alone.

Germline CDR1 and CDR2: LNHDA and SQIVND (reference sequence). The CDR3 has 14 amino acids. Trimming left V 3 bases short and J 1 base short, with 9 bases between. TCR beta was sequenced from blood CD8+ and CD4+ T cells. With random hexamers, 0.5 to 1 ug RNA was reverse transcribed. TCR beta CDR3 was amplified by immunoSEQ covering 54 Vbeta and 13 Jbeta. TCRdb passed the immunoSEQ multiplex PCR reads through MiXCR, listing each CDR3 protein once. This table holds approximately 180,000 distinct CDR3 sequences, roughly 90% found once. This chain joins TRBV19 and TRBJ1-1; D not resolved. The sequencing input was CD4+ T cells from PBMCs. This TCR was sampled from a human donor with Susac syndrome. The CDR3 here is CASSIQATNTEAFF. The CDR3 region has the DNA TGTGCCAGTAGTATTCAGGCTACGAACACTGAAGCTTTCTTT.